These 14 T cell receptor beta chains were sequenced from one sample in a study of T cell repertoires in cytomegalovirus infection. Each CDR3 protein gets one entry after TCRdb re-called the reads with MiXCR. The repertoire holds about 160,000 distinct CDR3 sequences, with 17% as singletons. Sequenced: CD8+ T cells from PBMCs. Every receptor here comes from a human donor in good health (CMV status not recorded). Some clones in this sample may be carry-over from other donors' samples.

This clonotype was picked up a small number of times. V is TRBV20-1 and J is TRBJ1-1; D remains ambiguous. The CDR3 sequence is 13 residues long. V was clipped by 2 bases and J by 1 base, with 8 bases between them. CDR1 is DFQATT and CDR2 is SNEGSKA in the germline V gene (reference sequence). The CDR3 here is CSARSTENTEAFF. CDR3 nucleotide sequence: TGCAGTGCTAGATCGACGGAGAACACTGAAGCTTTCTTT.

This clonotype was counted between two and nine times. This chain uses TRBV5-6 with TRBJ2-5, with D maybe TRBD2 (6 bases). The CDR3 length is 15 residues. V was shortened by 4 bases and J by 2 bases, with 15 bases between the two germline ends. Germline V lookup: CDR1 SGHDT, CDR2 YYEEEE. The CDR3 region has the DNA TGTGCCAGCAGCCGGAGGGCTATACTTCAAGAGACCCAGTACTTC. Translated, it gives CASSRRAILQETQYF.

In this sample, this clonotype turned up a few times. The chain links TRBV7-2 to TRBJ2-3; D is undetermined. This CDR3 has 15 amino acids. CDR1 is SGHTA, CDR2 FQGNSA, per germline. The V end lost 4 bases, the J end lost 2 bases, and 13 bases lay between the germline ends. The CDR3: CASSSRLWDTDTQYF. The CDR3 bases are TGTGCCAGCAGCTCCCGGTTGTGGGACACAGATACGCAGTATTTT.

This chain uses TRBV12-3 or TRBV12-4 with TRBJ1-5; possibly TRBD1 for D (5 bases). The CDR3 covers 15 residues. Trimming shortened V by 5 bases and J by 0 bases, and 11 bases separated the two germline ends. For the CDR3, the DNA is TGTGCCAGCAGTCCCGGGACTCATAGCAATCAGCCCCAGCATTTT. It specifies CASSPGTHSNQPQHF.

The chain employs TRBV20-1 and TRBJ2-1; 10 bases line up with TRBD2. CDR3 length: 14 amino acids. V lost 5 bases and J lost 8; bases outside the gene matches: 9. Germline loops: CDR1 DFQATT, CDR2 SNEGSKA (reference sequence). Written as DNA, the CDR3 is TGCAGTGCTCGGACTAGCGGAGGGGGGTATGAGCAGTTCTTC. As protein: CSARTSGGGYEQFF.

The V and J genes are TRBV15 and TRBJ2-3; a weak D match, TRBD2 (6 bases). Trimming left V 0 bases short and J 3 bases short, with 10 bases between. This CDR3 spans 15 amino acids. Germline assignment: CDR1 LNHNV and CDR2 YYDKDF (reference sequence). The chain's CDR3 is CATSREGRGTDTQYF. In DNA, the CDR3 is TGTGCCACCAGCAGAGAGGGTCGGGGGACAGATACGCAGTATTTT.

This clonotype has more than one count but fewer than ten. The chain uses TRBV6-2 or TRBV6-3 and TRBJ2-2, with D possibly TRBD2 on 5 matching bases. CDR3 length: 14 residues. V was clipped by 7 bases and J by 2 bases, with 11 bases between them. Germline assignment: CDR1 MNHEY and CDR2 SVGEGT. The CDR3 spells CASTGKPNTGELFF. The CDR3 DNA reads TGTGCCAGCACCGGGAAGCCCAACACCGGGGAGCTGTTTTTT.

The chain recombines TRBV7-2 with TRBJ2-7, with D unclear. Trimming pared 3 bases from V and 6 bases from J, leaving 9 bases between. CDR1 and CDR2 from the germline V gene are SGHTA and FQGNSA. CDR3 length equals 12 residues. CDR3 nucleotide sequence: TGTGCCAGCAGCTTCGGATCAGGCGAGCAGTACTTC. Amino acids: CASSFGSGEQYF.

The rearrangement uses TRBV20-1 and TRBJ1-2; 7 nucleotides align to TRBD1. The CDR3 contains 12 residues. CDR1 DFQATT and CDR2 SNEGSKA come from the germline V gene (reference sequence). The junction had 2 bases not matched to a gene; V was cut back by 4 bases and J by 3 bases. The CDR3 bases are TGCAGTGCTAACAGGGGAGACTATGGCTACACCTTC. It is translated as CSANRGDYGYTF.

The genes are TRBV29-1 and TRBJ2-7; possibly TRBD2 for D (6 bases). Between the trimmed V and J ends, which lost 7 bases and 3 bases, there was a span of 16 bases. This CDR3 is 13 amino acids long. In germline, CDR1 is SQVTM, CDR2 ANQGSEA. The DNA for the CDR3 is TGCAGCGCGTCGCCGGGACTGAACTACGAGCAGTACTTC. This codes for CSASPGLNYEQYF.

A few counts support this clonotype. The chain is built from TRBV7-9 and TRBJ1-5; unclear D gene. V was trimmed by 1 base and J by 3 bases, leaving 7 bases between them. Germline V gives CDR1 SEHNR, CDR2 FQNEAQ (reference sequence). This CDR3 comprises 14 residues. The CDR3 sequence: CASSLGTYNQPQHF. The CDR3 DNA reads as TGTGCCAGCAGCTTAGGCACATACAATCAGCCCCAGCATTTT.

This clonotype was observed a handful of times. This chain connects TRBV7-3 to TRBJ2-2, with 7 bases aligning to TRBD2. The germline gives CDR1 SGHTA, CDR2 FQGTGA. J was trimmed by 5 bases and V by 7 bases; bases with no gene match: 10. The CDR3 spans 15 residues. The CDR3 reads CASMRPGGGTGELFF. The CDR3 DNA follows: TGTGCCAGCATGAGACCCGGGGGAGGGACCGGGGAGCTGTTTTTT.

This clonotype was seen ten or more times. The chain couples TRBV7-2 to TRBJ2-7; no clear D. V was clipped by 1 base and J by 3 bases, with 10 bases between them. This CDR3 comprises 14 residues. Germline values: CDR1 SGHTA, CDR2 FQGNSA. CDR3 nucleotide sequence: TGTGCCAGCAGCTTAGATGGGTCAAACTACGAGCAGTACTTC. Amino acid sequence: CASSLDGSNYEQYF.

The rearrangement links TRBV7-2 to TRBJ1-2; 7 bases map to TRBD1. V gave up 5 bases and J gave up 3 bases; unmatched junction bases: 12. CDR1 is SGHTA, CDR2 FQGNSA, per germline. CDR3 size: 16 residues. The CDR3 spells CASSPPSTGDDYGYTF. The CDR3 region has the DNA TGTGCCAGCAGCCCCCCGAGTACAGGGGACGACTATGGCTACACCTTC.